This T cell receptor beta chain was identified during a study of blood T cells in healthy people across ages. This CDR3 contains 18 residues. V lost 5 bases, J lost 4 bases, and 25 bases lay in between. A J-beta primer mix and a sample-barcoded 5' primer were used in a second PCR of roughly 7 to 12 cycles. Each of the samples gave a minimum of 2.5 million paired-end reads that contained CDR3. TCRdb fed the 5' RACE reads into MiXCR, producing one record per CDR3 protein. The repertoire holds under 1,000,000 distinct CDR3 sequences, with around half as singletons. The gene calls are TRBV12-3 or TRBV12-4 and TRBJ2-3; tentatively, D is TRBD1 or TRBD2 (5 bases each). This TCR was recovered from an older man in good health. The specimen sequenced was blood. CDR3 in amino acids: CASSLSGGAERGSDTQYF. CDR3 coding DNA: TGTGCCAGCAGTCTCTCAGGCGGAGCGGAGAGGGGCTCAGATACGCAGTATTTT.